This TCR beta chain came from a study of T cells in Graves' hyperthyroidism and ophthalmopathy. TCR beta CDR3 region amplification was performed from RNA transcripts. The study used the HTBI primer set for a first-round RT-PCR of the TCR CDR3. Each CDR3 protein is one row after TCRdb ran MiXCR on the multiplex PCR reads. The sample shows 250,000 or so distinct CDR3 sequences, over 15% of them seen only once. CDR3 length equals 14 residues. Germline CDR1 is LGHDT and CDR2 is YNNKEL (reference sequence). The ends were cut back, 0 bases at V and 8 bases at J, with 11 bases in the middle. The sequence came from a woman aged 18-35 years with Graves' ophthalmopathy. The rearrangement uses TRBV3-1 and TRBJ2-1; the D is unclear. Sequenced input: blood. Here the CDR3 reads CASSQDVRLHEQFF. The CDR3 DNA is TGTGCCAGCAGCCAAGATGTGCGGCTACATGAGCAGTTCTTC.